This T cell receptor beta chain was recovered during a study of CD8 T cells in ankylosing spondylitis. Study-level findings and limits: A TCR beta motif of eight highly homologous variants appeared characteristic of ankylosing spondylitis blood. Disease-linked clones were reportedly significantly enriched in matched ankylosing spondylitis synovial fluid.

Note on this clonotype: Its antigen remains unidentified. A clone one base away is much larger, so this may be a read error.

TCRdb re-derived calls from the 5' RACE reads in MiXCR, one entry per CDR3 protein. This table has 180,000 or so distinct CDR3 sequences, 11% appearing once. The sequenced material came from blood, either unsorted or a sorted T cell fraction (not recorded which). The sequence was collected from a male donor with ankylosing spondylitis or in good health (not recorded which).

CDR3 bases: TGCGCCAGCAGCCAAGATGGGAGGGTGGCTGACTACACCTTC. This translates into CASSQDGRVADYTF. V and J are TRBV4-3 and TRBJ1-2, with D unclear. CDR3 length: 14 amino acids. Trimming removed 0 bases from V and 10 bases from J, with 15 bases in between. In germline, CDR1 is LGHNA, CDR2 YSLEER.